One and the same sample provided the 8 T cell receptor beta chains below, sequenced in a study of early T cells in non-severe SARS-CoV-2 infection. TCRdb called the 5' RACE reads again in MiXCR, with one record for every CDR3 protein. The table includes roughly 80,000 distinct CDR3 sequences, around 17% detected once. Source material: whole blood. The receptor set was obtained from an adult who was a healthcare worker with PCR-confirmed SARS-CoV-2 infection or an uninfected control (not recorded which).

This clonotype was detected ten times or more. The CDR3 region has the DNA TGTGCCACCAGTGACCCCACAGGGACCACCTACAATGAGCAGTTCTTC. Translating gives CATSDPTGTTYNEQFF. The rearrangement links TRBV24-1 to TRBJ2-1; possibly TRBD1 for D (6 bases). Per the germline V gene, CDR1 is KGHDR and CDR2 is SFDVKD. V lost 4 bases and J lost 2, with 14 bases in between. The CDR3 spans 16 residues.

This clonotype showed up just once. The V and J genes are TRBV12-3 or TRBV12-4 and TRBJ2-1; 9 bases match TRBD2. The V segment lost 6 bases and the J segment 8 bases; nucleotides outside the gene matches: 8. The CDR3 is 14 amino acids. This chain's CDR3 is CASSLGLAPDEQFF. As DNA, the CDR3 is TGTGCCAGCAGCTTGGGACTAGCTCCGGATGAGCAGTTCTTC.

J is TRBJ1-2 and V is TRBV18, with a possible D match to TRBD1 (6 bases). CDR3 length: 15 amino acids. Germline CDR1 is KGHSH and CDR2 is LQKENI. The V and J ends lost 5 bases and 4 bases respectively, with 17 bases between them. CDR3 DNA: TGTGCCAGCTCAGAATTTACAGGGCCCTCCTATGGCTACACCTTC. Protein sequence: CASSEFTGPSYGYTF.

CDR3 DNA: TGCGCCAGCAGCTCCCAGGGGGGCGCGGGCACTGAAGCTTTCTTT. Its protein product is CASSSQGGAGTEAFF. This chain connects TRBV5-1 to TRBJ1-1; 7 positions match TRBD1. The CDR3 length is 15 residues. V lost 3 bases and J lost 4; bases outside the gene matches: 9. CDR1 and CDR2 (germline): SGHRS, YFSETQ.

V gene TRBV19 combines with J gene TRBJ2-2, with D perhaps being TRBD1 or TRBD2 (5 bases each). Germline loops: CDR1 LNHDA, CDR2 SQIVND (reference sequence). The CDR3 is made up of 17 amino acids. V dropped 5 bases and J dropped 1 base, with 17 bases sitting between them. In DNA form, the CDR3 reads TGTGCCAGTAGTCCAATTTCGGGACGGATGAACACCGGGGAGCTGTTTTTT. Translating it yields CASSPISGRMNTGELFF.

There are many counts of this clonotype. The V and J genes are TRBV12-3 or TRBV12-4 and TRBJ2-7, with D perhaps matching TRBD2 (6 bases). The CDR3 contains 16 residues. V gave up 4 bases and J gave up 5 bases, with 21 bases separating them. Written as DNA, the CDR3 is TGTGCCAGCAGTTCATCTTTGGGGGGAATGAGTAACGAGCAGTACTTC. This translates into CASSSSLGGMSNEQYF.

This rearrangement joins TRBV3-1 to TRBJ2-7; D unresolved. Germline CDR1 is LGHDT and CDR2 is YNNKEL (reference sequence). The CDR3 loop spans 12 amino acids. V lost 1 base, J lost 3 bases, and 4 bases lay in between. The chain's CDR3 is CASSQGIYEQYF. DNA for the CDR3: TGTGCCAGCAGCCAAGGGATCTACGAGCAGTACTTC.

The chain joins TRBV6-1 to TRBJ2-4; D possibly corresponds to TRBD2 (7 bases). The CDR3 runs 18 residues. V lost 6 bases and J lost 0, with 21 bases in between. From germline, CDR1 is MNHNS and CDR2 SASEGT. The CDR3 coding sequence is TGTGCCAGCAGAGTGAAAGGGGAGGGGGAGAGAGCCAAAAACATTCAGTACTTC. Its protein product is CASRVKGEGERAKNIQYF.